Sequencing of this TCR beta chain was carried out in a study of blood T cell repertoires in COVID-19. Turning to the study itself: Samples representing acute and convalescent COVID-19 were sourced from the United States, Italy and Spain. The analysed material was cDNA or gDNA that came from T cells, B-cell-depleted T cells, or PBMCs.

Authors' analysis steps: Estimates of nucleated cell counts were drawn from the amplification of reference gene primers. TCRdb's table, derived via immunoSEQ multiplex PCR, lists solely in-frame clones and lacks some. The D gene and trimming were derived from the DNA, and the V and J assignments and clone size from that table. Of roughly 260,000 clones listed, around nine tenths are singletons. Between the trimmed V and J ends, which lost 4 bases and 2 bases, there was a span of 15 bases. Germline assignment: CDR1 LGHDT and CDR2 YNNKEL (reference sequence). There are 15 residues in the CDR3. The table lists this clone with a count of one.

This TCR derives from a man aged 35 to 55 who had recovered from COVID-19. Sequenced material: peripheral blood. J is TRBJ2-7 and V is TRBV3-1 (or the pseudogene TRBV3-2); tentatively, D is TRBD1 (6 bases). The CDR3 bases are TGTGCCAGCAGCCCTCGGACAGAACCCCCCTACGAGCAGTACTTC. This translates into CASSPRTEPPYEQYF.